This TCR beta chain was documented in a study of technical replicates of blood from several donors. CDR3 length: 15 amino acids. The V gene end was trimmed by 3 bases and the J gene end by 7 bases; junction bases not matched to a gene: 3. CDR1 and CDR2 (germline): MNHNS, SASEGT. Using immunoSEQ multiplex PCR, the repertoire was profiled, and TCRdb retains in-frame clones only, with some absent. The profile shows about 59,000 clones, just over 90% of them singletons. The TCR comes from a human donor in good health. Some clones in this sample may be carry-over from other donors' samples. The V call is TRBV6-1, the J call TRBJ1-6; TRBD1 matches 10 bases. The sequencing input was PBMCs. As DNA, the CDR3 is TGTGCCAGCAGTGATCCGGGACAGGGGAATTCACCCCTCCACTTT. Translated, it gives CASSDPGQGNSPLHF.